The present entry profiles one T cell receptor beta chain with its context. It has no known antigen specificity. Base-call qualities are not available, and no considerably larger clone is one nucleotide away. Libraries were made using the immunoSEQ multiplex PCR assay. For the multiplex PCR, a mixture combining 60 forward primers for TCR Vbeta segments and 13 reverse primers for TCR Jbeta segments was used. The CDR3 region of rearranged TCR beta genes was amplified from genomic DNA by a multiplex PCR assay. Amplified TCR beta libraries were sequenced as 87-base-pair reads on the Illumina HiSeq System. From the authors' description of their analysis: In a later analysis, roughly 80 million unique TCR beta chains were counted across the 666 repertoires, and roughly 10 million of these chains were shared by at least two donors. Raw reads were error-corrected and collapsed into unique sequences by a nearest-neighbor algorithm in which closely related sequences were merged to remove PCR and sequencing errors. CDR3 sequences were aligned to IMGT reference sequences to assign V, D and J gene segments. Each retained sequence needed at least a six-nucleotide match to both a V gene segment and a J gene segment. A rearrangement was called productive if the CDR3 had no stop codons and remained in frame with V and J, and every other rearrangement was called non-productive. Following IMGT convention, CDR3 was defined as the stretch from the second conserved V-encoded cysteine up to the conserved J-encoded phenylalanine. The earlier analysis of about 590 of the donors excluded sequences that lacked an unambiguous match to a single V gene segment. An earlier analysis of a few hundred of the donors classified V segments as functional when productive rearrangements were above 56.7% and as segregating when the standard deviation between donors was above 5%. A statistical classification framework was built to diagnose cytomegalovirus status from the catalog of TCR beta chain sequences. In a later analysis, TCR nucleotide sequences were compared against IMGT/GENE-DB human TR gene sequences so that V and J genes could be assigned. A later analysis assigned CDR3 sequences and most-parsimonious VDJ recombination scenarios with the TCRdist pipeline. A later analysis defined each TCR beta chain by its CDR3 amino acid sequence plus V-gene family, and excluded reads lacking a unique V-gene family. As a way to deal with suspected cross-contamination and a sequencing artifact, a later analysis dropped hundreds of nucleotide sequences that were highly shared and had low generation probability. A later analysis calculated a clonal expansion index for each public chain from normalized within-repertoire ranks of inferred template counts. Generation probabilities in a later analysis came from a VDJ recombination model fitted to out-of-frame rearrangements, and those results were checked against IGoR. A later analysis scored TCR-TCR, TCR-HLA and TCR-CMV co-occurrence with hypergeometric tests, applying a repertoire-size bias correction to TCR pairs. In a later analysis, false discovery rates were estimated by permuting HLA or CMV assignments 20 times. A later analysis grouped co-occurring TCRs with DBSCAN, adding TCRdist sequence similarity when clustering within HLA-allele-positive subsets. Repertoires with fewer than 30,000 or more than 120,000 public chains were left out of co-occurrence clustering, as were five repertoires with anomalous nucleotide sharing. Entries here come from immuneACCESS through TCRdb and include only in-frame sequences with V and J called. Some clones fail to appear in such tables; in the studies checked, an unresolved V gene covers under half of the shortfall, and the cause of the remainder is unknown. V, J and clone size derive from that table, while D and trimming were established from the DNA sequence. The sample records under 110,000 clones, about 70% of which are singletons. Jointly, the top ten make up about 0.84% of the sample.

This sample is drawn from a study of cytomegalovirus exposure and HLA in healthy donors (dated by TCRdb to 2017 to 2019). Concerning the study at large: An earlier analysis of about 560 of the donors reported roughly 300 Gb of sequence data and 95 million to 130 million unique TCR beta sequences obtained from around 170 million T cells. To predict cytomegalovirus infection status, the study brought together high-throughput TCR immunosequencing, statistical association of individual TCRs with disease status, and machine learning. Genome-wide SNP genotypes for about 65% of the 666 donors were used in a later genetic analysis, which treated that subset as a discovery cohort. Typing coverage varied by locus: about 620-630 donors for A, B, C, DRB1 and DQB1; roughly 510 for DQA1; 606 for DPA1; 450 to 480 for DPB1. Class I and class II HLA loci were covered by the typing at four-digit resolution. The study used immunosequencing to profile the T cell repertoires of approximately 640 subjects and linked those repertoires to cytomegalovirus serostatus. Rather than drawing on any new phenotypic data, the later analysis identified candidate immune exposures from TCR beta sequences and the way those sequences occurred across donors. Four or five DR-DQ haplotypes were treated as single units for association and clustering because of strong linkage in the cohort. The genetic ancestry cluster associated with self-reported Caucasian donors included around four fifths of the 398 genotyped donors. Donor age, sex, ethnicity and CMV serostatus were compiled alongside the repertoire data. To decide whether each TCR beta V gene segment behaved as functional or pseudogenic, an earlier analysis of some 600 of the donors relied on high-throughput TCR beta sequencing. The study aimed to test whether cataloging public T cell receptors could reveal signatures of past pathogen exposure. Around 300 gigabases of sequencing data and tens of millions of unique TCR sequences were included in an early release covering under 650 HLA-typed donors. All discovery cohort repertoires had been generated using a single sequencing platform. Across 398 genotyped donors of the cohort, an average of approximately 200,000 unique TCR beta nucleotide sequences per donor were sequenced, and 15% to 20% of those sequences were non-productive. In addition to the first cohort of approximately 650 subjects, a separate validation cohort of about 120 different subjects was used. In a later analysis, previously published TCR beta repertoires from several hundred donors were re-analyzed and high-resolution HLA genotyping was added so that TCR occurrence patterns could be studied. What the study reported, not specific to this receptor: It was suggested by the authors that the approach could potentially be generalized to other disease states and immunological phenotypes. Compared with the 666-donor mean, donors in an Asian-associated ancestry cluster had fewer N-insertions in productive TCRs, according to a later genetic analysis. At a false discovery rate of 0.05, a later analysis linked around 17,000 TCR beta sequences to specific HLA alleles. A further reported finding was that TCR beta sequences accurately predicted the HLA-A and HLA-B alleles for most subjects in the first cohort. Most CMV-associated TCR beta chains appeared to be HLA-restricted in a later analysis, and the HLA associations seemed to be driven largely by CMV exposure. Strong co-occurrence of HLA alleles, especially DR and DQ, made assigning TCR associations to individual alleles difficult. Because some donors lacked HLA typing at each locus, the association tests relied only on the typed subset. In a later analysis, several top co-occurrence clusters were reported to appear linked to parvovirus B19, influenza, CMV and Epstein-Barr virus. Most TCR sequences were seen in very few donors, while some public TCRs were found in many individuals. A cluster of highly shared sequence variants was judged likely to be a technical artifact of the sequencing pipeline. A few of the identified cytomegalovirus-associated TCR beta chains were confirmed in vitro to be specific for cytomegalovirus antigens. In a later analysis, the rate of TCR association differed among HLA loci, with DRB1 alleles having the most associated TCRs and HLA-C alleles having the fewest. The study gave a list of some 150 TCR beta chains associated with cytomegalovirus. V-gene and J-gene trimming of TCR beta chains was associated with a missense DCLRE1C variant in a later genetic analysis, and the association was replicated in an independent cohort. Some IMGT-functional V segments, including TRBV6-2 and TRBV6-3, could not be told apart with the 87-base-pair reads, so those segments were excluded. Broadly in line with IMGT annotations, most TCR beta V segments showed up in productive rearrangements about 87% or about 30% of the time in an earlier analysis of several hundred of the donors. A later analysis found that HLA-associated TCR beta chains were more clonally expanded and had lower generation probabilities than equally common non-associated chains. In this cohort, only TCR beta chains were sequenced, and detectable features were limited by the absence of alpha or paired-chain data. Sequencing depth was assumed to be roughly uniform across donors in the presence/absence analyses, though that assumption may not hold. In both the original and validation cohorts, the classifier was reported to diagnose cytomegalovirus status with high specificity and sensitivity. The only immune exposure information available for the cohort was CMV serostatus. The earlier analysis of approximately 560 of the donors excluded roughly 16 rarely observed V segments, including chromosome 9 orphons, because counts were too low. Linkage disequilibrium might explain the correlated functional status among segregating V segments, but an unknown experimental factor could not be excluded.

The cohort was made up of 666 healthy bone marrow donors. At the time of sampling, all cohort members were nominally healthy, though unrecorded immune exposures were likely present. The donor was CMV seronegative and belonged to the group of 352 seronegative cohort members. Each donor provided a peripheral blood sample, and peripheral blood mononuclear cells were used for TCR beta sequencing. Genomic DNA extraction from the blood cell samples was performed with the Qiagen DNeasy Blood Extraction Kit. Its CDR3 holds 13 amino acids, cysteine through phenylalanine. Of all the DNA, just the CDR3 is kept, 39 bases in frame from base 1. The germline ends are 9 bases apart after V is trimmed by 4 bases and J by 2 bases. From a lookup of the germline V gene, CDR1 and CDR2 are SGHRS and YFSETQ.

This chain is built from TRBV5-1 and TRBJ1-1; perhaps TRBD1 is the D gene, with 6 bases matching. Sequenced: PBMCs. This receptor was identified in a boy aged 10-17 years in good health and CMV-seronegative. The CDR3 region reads CASSRQENTEAFF. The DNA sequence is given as TGCGCCAGCAGCAGACAGGAAAACACTGAAGCTTTCTTT.